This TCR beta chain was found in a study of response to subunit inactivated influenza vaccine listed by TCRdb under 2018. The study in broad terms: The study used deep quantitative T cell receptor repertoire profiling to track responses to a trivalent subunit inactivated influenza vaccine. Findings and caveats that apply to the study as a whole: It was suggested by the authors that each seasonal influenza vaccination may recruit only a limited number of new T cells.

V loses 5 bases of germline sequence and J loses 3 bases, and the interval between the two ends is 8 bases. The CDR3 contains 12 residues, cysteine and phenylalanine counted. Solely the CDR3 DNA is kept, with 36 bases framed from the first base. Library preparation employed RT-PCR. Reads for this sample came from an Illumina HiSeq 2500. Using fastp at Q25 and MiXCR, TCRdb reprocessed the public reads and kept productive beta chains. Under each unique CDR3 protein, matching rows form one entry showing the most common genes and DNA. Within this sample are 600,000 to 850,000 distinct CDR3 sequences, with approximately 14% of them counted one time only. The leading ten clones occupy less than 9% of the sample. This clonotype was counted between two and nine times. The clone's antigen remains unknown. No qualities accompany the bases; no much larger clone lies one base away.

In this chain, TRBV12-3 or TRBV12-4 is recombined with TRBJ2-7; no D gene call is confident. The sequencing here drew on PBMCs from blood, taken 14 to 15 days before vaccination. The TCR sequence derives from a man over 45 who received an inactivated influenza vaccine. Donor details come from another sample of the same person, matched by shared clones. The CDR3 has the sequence CASSPWNYEQYF. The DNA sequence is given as TGTGCCAGCAGTCCCTGGAACTACGAGCAGTACTTC.